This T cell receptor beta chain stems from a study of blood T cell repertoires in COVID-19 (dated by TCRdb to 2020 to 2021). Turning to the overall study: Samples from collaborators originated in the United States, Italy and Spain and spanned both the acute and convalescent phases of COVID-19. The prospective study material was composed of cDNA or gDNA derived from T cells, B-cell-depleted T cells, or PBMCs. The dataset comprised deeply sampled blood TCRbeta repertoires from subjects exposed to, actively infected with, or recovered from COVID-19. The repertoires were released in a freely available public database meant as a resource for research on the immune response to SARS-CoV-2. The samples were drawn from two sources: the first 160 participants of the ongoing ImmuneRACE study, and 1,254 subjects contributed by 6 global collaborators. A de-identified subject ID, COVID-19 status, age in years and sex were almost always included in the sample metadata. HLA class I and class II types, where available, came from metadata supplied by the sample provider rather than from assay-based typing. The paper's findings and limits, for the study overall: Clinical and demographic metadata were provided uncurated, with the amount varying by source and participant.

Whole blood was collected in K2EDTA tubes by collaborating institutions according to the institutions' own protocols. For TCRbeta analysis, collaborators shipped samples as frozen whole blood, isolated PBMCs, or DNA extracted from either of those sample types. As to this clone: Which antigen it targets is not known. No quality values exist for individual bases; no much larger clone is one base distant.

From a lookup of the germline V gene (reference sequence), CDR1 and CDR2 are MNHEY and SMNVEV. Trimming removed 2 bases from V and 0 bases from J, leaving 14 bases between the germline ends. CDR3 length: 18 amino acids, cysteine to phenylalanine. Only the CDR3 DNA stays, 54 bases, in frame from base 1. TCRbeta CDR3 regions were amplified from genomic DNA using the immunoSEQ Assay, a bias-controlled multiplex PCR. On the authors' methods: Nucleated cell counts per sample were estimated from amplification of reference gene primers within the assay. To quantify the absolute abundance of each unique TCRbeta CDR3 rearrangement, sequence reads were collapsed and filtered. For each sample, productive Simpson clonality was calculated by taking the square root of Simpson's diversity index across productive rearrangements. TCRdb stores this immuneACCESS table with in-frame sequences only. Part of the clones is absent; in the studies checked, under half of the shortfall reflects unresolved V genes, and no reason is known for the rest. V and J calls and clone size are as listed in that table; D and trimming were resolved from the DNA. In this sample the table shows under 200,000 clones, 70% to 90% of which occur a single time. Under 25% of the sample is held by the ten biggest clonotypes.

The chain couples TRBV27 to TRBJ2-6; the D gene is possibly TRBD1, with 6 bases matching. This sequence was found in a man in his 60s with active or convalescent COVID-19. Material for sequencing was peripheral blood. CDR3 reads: CASSLPGRGHSGANVLTF. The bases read TGTGCCAGCAGTTTACCCGGCAGGGGCCACTCTGGGGCCAACGTCCTGACTTTC.